The 26 T cell receptor beta chains listed next were all sequenced from one sample in a study of OX40 agonist ivuxolimab in advanced cancers. Method: immunoSEQ multiplex PCR; TCRdb's copy keeps in-frame clones and lacks some. Found here are approximately 75,000 clones, 90% of them singletons; the top ten hold around 0.39%. The sequencing used CD4+ or CD8+ T cells sorted from blood, collected in a trial of the OX40 agonist ivuxolimab. These receptors were collected from an adult with an advanced solid tumor such as melanoma, head and neck, liver or kidney cancer.

The chain employs TRBV19 and TRBJ1-1; 9 nucleotides align to TRBD1. The CDR3 length is 15 residues. Germline CDR1 is LNHDA and CDR2 is SQIVND (reference sequence). V lost 5 bases to trimming and J lost 4 bases; unmatched junction nucleotides: 8. For the CDR3, the DNA is TGTGCCAGTAGTCTTACAGGGGGCTCGGGCACTGAAGCTTTCTTT. It encodes CASSLTGGSGTEAFF.

The V gene is TRBV7-2, the J gene TRBJ1-1; tentatively, D is TRBD1 (5 bases). V was trimmed by 1 base and J by 4 bases, leaving 10 bases between them. Germline CDR1 SGHTA, CDR2 FQGNSA. CDR3 length: 14 residues. As DNA, the CDR3 is TGTGCCAGCAGCTTAGTGGGGCTGCGCACTGAAGCTTTCTTT. It is translated as CASSLVGLRTEAFF.

The chain recombines TRBV4-2 with TRBJ2-2; 10 bases line up with TRBD1. V lost 4 bases, J lost 6 bases, and 8 bases stayed unmatched. The germline CDR1 and CDR2 sequences are LGHNA and YNFKEQ. This CDR3 is 16 amino acids long. CDR3 nucleotides: TGTGCCAGCAGCCGGCGGGAGACAGGGGGCCCCGGGGAGCTGTTTTTT. Translation: CASSRRETGGPGELFF.

CDR3 protein: CASSLSGYGYTF. For the CDR3, the DNA is TGTGCCAGCAGCTTATCAGGATATGGCTACACCTTC. The rearrangement uses TRBV5-8 and TRBJ1-2; D is unresolved. The CDR3 contains 12 residues. The germline gives CDR1 SGHTS, CDR2 YDEGEE. Deletions cut 2 bases from V and 5 bases from J, with 7 bases between.

The chain employs TRBV28 and TRBJ2-2; 7 bases line up with TRBD1. This CDR3 contains 15 residues. V lost 6 bases, J lost 5 bases, and 9 bases stayed unmatched. The germline gives CDR1 MDHEN, CDR2 SYDVKM. CDR3 DNA sequence: TGTGCCAGCAGCTTTAGGGGGCTGGTAACCGGGGAGCTGTTTTTT. Amino acid sequence: CASSFRGLVTGELFF.

This rearrangement joins TRBV19 to TRBJ1-5; D is ambiguous. CDR1 LNHDA and CDR2 SQIVND come from the germline V gene (reference sequence). This CDR3 has 15 amino acids. With 4 bases removed from V and 0 bases from J, the gap between germline ends came to 10 bases. The CDR3 bases are TGTGCCAGTAGTAAAAGGCACGATAGCAATCAGCCCCAGCATTTT. The encoded protein is CASSKRHDSNQPQHF. The full variable domain, in which reference TRBV19 and TRBJ1-5 provide the parts outside the CDR3, is DGGITQSPKYLFRKEGQNVTLSCEQNLNHDAMYWYRQDPGQGLRLIYYSQIVNDFQKGDIAEGYSVSREKKESFPLTVTSAQKNPTAFYLCASSKRHDSNQPQHFGDGTRLSIL.

DNA for the CDR3: TGCGCCAGCAGCTCTGGATCAAACTACGCAGAGCAGTACTTC. It is translated as CASSSGSNYAEQYF. This sequence joins TRBV5-1 and TRBJ2-7; D not resolved. The germline gives CDR1 SGHRS, CDR2 YFSETQ. V was cut by 3 bases and J by 7 bases, with 17 bases left in between. The CDR3 totals 14 residues.

The rearrangement joins TRBV4-3 to TRBJ2-1; 8 bases are a match to TRBD2. From germline, CDR1 is LGHNA and CDR2 YSLEER. The CDR3 sequence is 20 residues long. V shed 0 bases and J 0 bases; nucleotides not matched to a gene: 13. CDR3 nucleotides: TGCGCCAGCAGCCAAGATTGGGCTAGCGGGCCTAGGGGCTCCTACAATGAGCAGTTCTTC. Its translation is CASSQDWASGPRGSYNEQFF.

V usage is TRBV18 and J usage is TRBJ2-2, with D unresolved. CDR3 length: 13 amino acids. V lost 0 bases and J lost 9, with 8 bases in between. Germline V lookup: CDR1 KGHSH, CDR2 LQKENI. The CDR3 loop is CASSPPSARELFF. The CDR3 DNA sequence: TGTGCCAGCTCACCACCGTCCGCCCGGGAGCTGTTTTTT.

Only a few counts were recorded for this clone. The chain is built from TRBV10-3 and TRBJ1-2; the match to TRBD1 covers 9 bases. This CDR3 region has 16 residues. Losses at the gene ends were 4 bases for V and 3 bases for J; bases not matched to a gene: 9. Germline CDR1 reads ENHRY; CDR2 reads SYGVKD. In nucleotides, the CDR3 is TGTGCCATCAGTGCCTTGCCGGGACAGGGTCACTATGGCTACACCTTC. This gives the protein CAISALPGQGHYGYTF.

This clone was recorded only once. This chain links TRBV5-1 with TRBJ2-5; a possible D gene is TRBD1 (6 bases). This CDR3 is 15 amino acids long. The germline V gene encodes CDR1 SGHRS and CDR2 YFSETQ. The V and J ends lost 1 base and 1 base respectively, with 11 bases between them. The DNA for the CDR3 is TGCGCCAGCAGCTTGTCGAGGGGGAGCCAAGAGACCCAGTACTTC. Residues: CASSLSRGSQETQYF.

V usage is TRBV7-2 and J usage is TRBJ1-2; D remains unclear. This CDR3 region has 14 residues. The germline CDR1 and CDR2 sequences are SGHTA and FQGNSA. The V gene lost 4 bases and the J gene lost 0 bases, with 9 bases spanning the gap. For the CDR3, the DNA is TGTGCCAGCAGCTCAAGGCTGTCTAACTATGGCTACACCTTC. As protein: CASSSRLSNYGYTF.

The chain couples TRBV7-2 to TRBJ1-4, with 10 bases lining up with TRBD1. The trim removed 5 bases at V and 8 bases at J, leaving 5 bases unmatched. The CDR3 has 14 residues. CDR1 SGHTA and CDR2 FQGNSA come from the germline V gene. The CDR3 loop reads CASSIGTGVEKLFF. CDR3 DNA sequence: TGTGCCAGCAGCATCGGGACAGGGGTCGAAAAACTGTTTTTT.

This rearrangement joins TRBV4-3 to TRBJ2-1; TRBD2 agrees at 9 bases. V lost 1 base, J lost 7 bases, and 11 bases stayed unmatched. This CDR3 comprises 17 residues. Germline CDR1 is LGHNA and CDR2 is YSLEER. CDR3 in DNA: TGCGCCAGCAGCCAAGCCCCCGGGACTAGCTTGTCGAATGAGCAGTTCTTC. This codes for CASSQAPGTSLSNEQFF.

CDR3 loop: CASSLGVGGLRNEQFF. The CDR3 DNA follows: TGTGCCAGCAGCTTAGGGGTGGGGGGCCTTAGGAATGAGCAGTTCTTC. The J gene is TRBJ2-1, the V gene TRBV7-8; D possibly uses TRBD1 or TRBD2 (6 bases each). CDR3 length equals 16 residues. The ends were cut back, 1 base at V and 7 bases at J, with 17 bases in the middle. The V gene's germline CDR1 is SGHVS and CDR2 FQNEAQ.

The CDR3 DNA reads as TGTGCCAGCAGCTTGTTGGGGAGTAGTGAAAAACTGTTTTTT. Translating gives CASSLLGSSEKLFF. J is TRBJ1-4 and V is TRBV5-5, with D unclear. The CDR3 runs to 14 residues. Germline CDR1 and CDR2: SGHKS and YYEKEE (reference sequence). The V gene lost 1 base and the J gene lost 7 bases, with 11 bases spanning the gap.

This clone was observed once. This chain links TRBV27 with TRBJ2-3, with 10 nucleotides matching TRBD2. V lost 7 bases to trimming and J lost 7 bases; unmatched junction nucleotides: 11. CDR1 is MNHEY, CDR2 SMNVEV, per germline (reference sequence). This CDR3 is built from 15 residues. The CDR3 reads CASTSPGLADNTQYF. DNA of the CDR3: TGTGCCAGCACCAGCCCCGGACTAGCGGATAATACGCAGTATTTT.

This rearrangement joins TRBV9 to TRBJ2-7; TRBD2 matches at 13 bases. Germline values: CDR1 SGDLS, CDR2 YYNGEE. J lost 2 bases, V lost 3 bases, and 5 bases had no gene match. This CDR3 is 16 amino acids long. The CDR3 sequence: CASSATGTSGAYEQYF. The CDR3 DNA sequence: TGTGCCAGCAGCGCCACCGGGACTAGCGGGGCCTACGAGCAGTACTTC.

V and J are TRBV5-1 and TRBJ2-7; D is undetermined. The CDR3 consists of 13 residues. V lost 5 bases, J lost 0 bases, and 9 bases lay in between. Germline CDR1 is SGHRS and CDR2 is YFSETQ. CDR3 residues: CASSVRDSYEQYF. The CDR3 DNA sequence: TGCGCCAGCAGTGTAAGGGACTCCTACGAGCAGTACTTC.

This clone has more than one count but fewer than ten. The chain uses TRBV5-1 and TRBJ2-3; 8 bases are shared with TRBD2. The ends lost 4 bases at V and 6 bases at J; junction bases unmatched: 13. The germline V gene has CDR1 SGHRS and CDR2 YFSETQ. There are 16 residues in the CDR3. As DNA, the CDR3 is TGCGCCAGCAGCAAAGAAGCGGGGGCATCGGGGGATACGCAGTATTTT. Amino acids: CASSKEAGASGDTQYF.

The chain is built from TRBV27 and TRBJ2-3; 8 bases map to TRBD2. The CDR3 consists of 17 residues. CDR1 and CDR2 (germline): MNHEY, SMNVEV (reference sequence). Trimming took 5 bases from V and 4 from J; bases not matched to a gene: 14. This CDR3 is CASSPRLARPGADTQYF. CDR3 in DNA: TGTGCCAGCAGTCCCAGACTAGCGCGACCCGGGGCAGATACGCAGTATTTT.

This clone occurred once. The V and J genes are TRBV7-9 and TRBJ2-7; 9 bases align to TRBD1. The CDR3 is 15 amino acids. V trimming: 1 base; J trimming: 3 bases; junction bases outside the gene matches: 4. Per germline, CDR1 SEHNR and CDR2 FQNEAQ (reference sequence). CDR3 in amino acids: CASSLGQGGIYEQYF. DNA for the CDR3: TGTGCCAGCAGCTTAGGACAGGGGGGGATCTACGAGCAGTACTTC.

V is TRBV2 and J is TRBJ1-3, with 8 positions matching TRBD1. The CDR3 contains 15 residues. Trimming took 6 bases from V and 4 from J; bases not matched to a gene: 8. Germline V gives CDR1 SNHLY, CDR2 FYNNEI. The chain's CDR3 is CASRGQGASGNTIYF. The CDR3 nucleotides are TGTGCCAGCAGAGGTCAGGGGGCGAGCGGAAACACCATATATTTT.

DNA of the CDR3: TGTGCCAGCTCAGAGCGGCACTCCTACGAGCAGTACTTC. This gives the protein CASSERHSYEQYF. The chain uses TRBV18 and TRBJ2-7; perhaps TRBD2 as D (5 bases). Per the germline V gene, CDR1 is KGHSH and CDR2 is LQKENI. This CDR3 region has 13 residues. V lost 5 bases and J lost 0, with 8 bases in between. Full variable domain (rest looked up from reference TRBV18 and TRBJ2-7): NAGVMQNPRHLVRRRGQEARLRCSPMKGHSHVYWYRQLPEEGLKFMVYLQKENIIDESGMPKERFSAEFPKEGPSILRIQQVVRGDSAAYFCASSERHSYEQYFGPGTRLTVT.

The gene calls are TRBV6-5 and TRBJ2-2, with D possibly matching TRBD2 (6 bases). Germline assignment: CDR1 MNHEY and CDR2 SVGAGI. CDR3 length: 15 amino acids. V was clipped by 6 bases and J by 3 bases, with 14 bases between them. CDR3 nucleotides: TGTGCCAGCAGCTCCCGGGAGTACGACACCGGGGAGCTGTTTTTT. It specifies CASSSREYDTGELFF.

This chain connects TRBV6-1 to TRBJ2-7, with 7 bases aligning to TRBD2. The CDR3 is made up of 12 amino acids. Looked up from germline, CDR1 is MNHNS and CDR2 is SASEGT. J was trimmed by 4 bases and V by 8 bases; bases with no gene match: 5. The CDR3 DNA reads TGTGCCAGCGGGGGGGATCTGTACGAGCAGTACTTC. It specifies CASGGDLYEQYF.